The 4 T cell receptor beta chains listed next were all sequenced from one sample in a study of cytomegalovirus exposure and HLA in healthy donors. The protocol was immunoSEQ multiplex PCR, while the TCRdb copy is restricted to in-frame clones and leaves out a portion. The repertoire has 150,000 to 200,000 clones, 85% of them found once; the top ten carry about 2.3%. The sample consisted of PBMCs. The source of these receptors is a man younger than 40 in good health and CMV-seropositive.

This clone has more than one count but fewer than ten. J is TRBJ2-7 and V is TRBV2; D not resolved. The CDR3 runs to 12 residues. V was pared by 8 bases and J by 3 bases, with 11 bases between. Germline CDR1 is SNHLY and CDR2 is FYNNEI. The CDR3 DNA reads TGTGCCAGCCTAGGCCGAGACTACGAGCAGTACTTC. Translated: CASLGRDYEQYF.

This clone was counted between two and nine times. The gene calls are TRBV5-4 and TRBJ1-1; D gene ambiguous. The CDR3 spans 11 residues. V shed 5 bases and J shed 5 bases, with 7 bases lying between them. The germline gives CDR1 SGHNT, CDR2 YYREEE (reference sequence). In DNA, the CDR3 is TGTGCCAGCAGTCACGAGACTGAAGCTTTCTTT. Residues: CASSHETEAFF.

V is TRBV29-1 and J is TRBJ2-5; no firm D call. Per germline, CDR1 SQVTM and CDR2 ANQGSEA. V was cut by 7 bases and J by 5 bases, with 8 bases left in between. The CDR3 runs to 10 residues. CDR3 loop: CSGGWETQYF. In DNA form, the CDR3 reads TGCAGCGGCGGATGGGAGACCCAGTACTTC. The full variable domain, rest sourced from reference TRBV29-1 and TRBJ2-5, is SAVISQKPSRDICQRGTSLTIQCQVDSQVTMMFWYRQQPGQSLTLIATANQGSEATYESGFVIDKFPISRPNLTFSTLTVSNMSPEDSSIYLCSGGWETQYFGPGTRLLVL.

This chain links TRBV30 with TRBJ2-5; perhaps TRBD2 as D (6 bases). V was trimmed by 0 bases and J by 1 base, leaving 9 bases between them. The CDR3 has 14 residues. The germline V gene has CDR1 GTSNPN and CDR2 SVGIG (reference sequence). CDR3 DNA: TGTGCCTGGAGTGTCAAGGGACTCCAAGAGACCCAGTACTTC. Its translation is CAWSVKGLQETQYF.